This TCR beta chain was sequenced during a study of T cell responses to AZD1222 COVID-19 vaccine. Study-wide results and limits: The breadth and depth of Spike-specific TCRs increased once two AZD1222 doses had been given. A mostly white British donor set with more females was recruited, and clonal diversity was possibly underestimated. Nearly half of spike-specific TCRs reportedly target variant regions that are unmutated in the B.1.351 and B.1.1.7 variants.

With respect to this clone: Its antigen is not identified.

Some clones are missing from TCRdb's copy, which holds only in-frame ones; the method was immunoSEQ multiplex PCR. Here the sample spans fewer than 150,000 clones, approximately 90% being singletons. The germline gives CDR1 LGHDT, CDR2 YNNKEL (reference sequence). With 4 bases removed from V and 2 bases from J, the gap between germline ends came to 8 bases. There are 13 residues in the CDR3. This sequence was found in an adult in good health. The sequencing here drew on peripheral blood, taken on day 0 of AZD1222 vaccination. The chain has TRBV3-1 (or the pseudogene TRBV3-2) and TRBJ1-1; D is undetermined. The CDR3 nucleotides read TGTGCCAGCAGCCCTCCGAGTAACACTGAAGCTTTCTTT. It yields the protein CASSPPSNTEAFF.